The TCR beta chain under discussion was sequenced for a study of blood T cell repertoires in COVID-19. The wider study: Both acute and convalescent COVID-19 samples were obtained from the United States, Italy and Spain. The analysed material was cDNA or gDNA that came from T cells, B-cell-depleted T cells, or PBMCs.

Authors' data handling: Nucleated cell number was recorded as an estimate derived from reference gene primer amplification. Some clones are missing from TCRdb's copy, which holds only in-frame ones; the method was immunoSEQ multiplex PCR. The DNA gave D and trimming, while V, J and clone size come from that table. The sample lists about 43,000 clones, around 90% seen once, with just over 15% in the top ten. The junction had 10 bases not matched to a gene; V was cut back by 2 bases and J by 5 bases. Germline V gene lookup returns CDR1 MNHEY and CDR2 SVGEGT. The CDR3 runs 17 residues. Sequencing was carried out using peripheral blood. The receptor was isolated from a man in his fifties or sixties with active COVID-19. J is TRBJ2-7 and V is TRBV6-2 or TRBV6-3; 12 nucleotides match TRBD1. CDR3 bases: TGTGCCAGCAGTTACCTGGAGGGACAGGGGGCGTGGCACGAGCAGTACTTC. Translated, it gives CASSYLEGQGAWHEQYF.